A selection of T cell receptor beta chains follows, all from one sample in a study of blood T cell repertoires in COVID-19. The repertoire was sequenced with immunoSEQ multiplex PCR; TCRdb's copy has only in-frame clones and lacks some. The sample has approximately 280,000 clones, approximately 83% seen once; the top ten hold around 2.1%. Material for sequencing was peripheral blood. These receptors were obtained from a woman in her twenties or thirties who had recovered from COVID-19. Each CDR3 is given without its conserved first and last residue. Each record gives: V gene, J gene, CDR3 protein.

v_gene: TRBV29-1
j_gene: TRBJ2-5
CDR3aa: SATTGSETQY

v_gene: TRBV5-1
j_gene: TRBJ1-4
CDR3aa: ASSGTGHEKLF

v_gene: TRBV19
j_gene: TRBJ1-4
CDR3aa: ASSIGTNEKLF

v_gene: TRBV11-2
j_gene: TRBJ2-7
CDR3aa: ASSLVGQAPTYEQY

v_gene: TRBV4-3
j_gene: TRBJ2-1
CDR3aa: ASSPGPWNNEQF

v_gene: TRBV2
j_gene: TRBJ2-1
CDR3aa: ASSLGLAGGYNEQF

v_gene: TRBV4-2
j_gene: TRBJ2-4
CDR3aa: ASSQDWGDIQY

v_gene: TRBV15
j_gene: TRBJ2-5
CDR3aa: ATSNPSGIGQETQY

v_gene: TRBV19
j_gene: TRBJ2-3
CDR3aa: ASSIARDRVRRGQY

v_gene: TRBV19
j_gene: TRBJ2-2
CDR3aa: ASSNGLAGGVGELF

v_gene: TRBV19
j_gene: TRBJ1-5
CDR3aa: ASTPGLRDNPPH

v_gene: TRBV7-9
j_gene: TRBJ2-7
CDR3aa: ASSSDRDLLEQY

v_gene: TRBV7-9
j_gene: TRBJ1-6
CDR3aa: ASSPVGQINSPLH

v_gene: TRBV5-4
j_gene: TRBJ2-7
CDR3aa: ASSPLTGAGDEQY

v_gene: TRBV3-1/TRBV3-2
j_gene: TRBJ2-1
CDR3aa: ASSQDWTSGSSYNEQF

v_gene: TRBV4-1
j_gene: TRBJ2-7
CDR3aa: ASSPGLAGVEQY

v_gene: TRBV7-9
j_gene: TRBJ2-5
CDR3aa: ASRSAGYQETQY

v_gene: TRBV2
j_gene: TRBJ1-2
CDR3aa: ASRRRFLDYGYT

v_gene: TRBV19
j_gene: TRBJ2-5
CDR3aa: ASGADGDQETQY

v_gene: TRBV5-6
j_gene: TRBJ1-5
CDR3aa: ASSSGGQTSNQPQH

v_gene: TRBV14
j_gene: TRBJ2-5
CDR3aa: ASSQFKEGRETQY

v_gene: TRBV9
j_gene: TRBJ2-3
CDR3aa: ASSLGTSGRGDTQY

v_gene: TRBV11-2
j_gene: TRBJ2-2
CDR3aa: ASSYGTAIVGELF

v_gene: TRBV5-8
j_gene: TRBJ2-3
CDR3aa: ASSLRLDTDTQY

v_gene: TRBV24-1
j_gene: TRBJ1-2
CDR3aa: ATSDPRDRGSYGYT

v_gene: TRBV28
j_gene: TRBJ1-6
CDR3aa: ASSLRRSGGNSPLH

v_gene: TRBV2
j_gene: TRBJ2-6
CDR3aa: ASSLFSGANVLT

v_gene: TRBV19
j_gene: TRBJ2-7
CDR3aa: ASSPTGNEQY